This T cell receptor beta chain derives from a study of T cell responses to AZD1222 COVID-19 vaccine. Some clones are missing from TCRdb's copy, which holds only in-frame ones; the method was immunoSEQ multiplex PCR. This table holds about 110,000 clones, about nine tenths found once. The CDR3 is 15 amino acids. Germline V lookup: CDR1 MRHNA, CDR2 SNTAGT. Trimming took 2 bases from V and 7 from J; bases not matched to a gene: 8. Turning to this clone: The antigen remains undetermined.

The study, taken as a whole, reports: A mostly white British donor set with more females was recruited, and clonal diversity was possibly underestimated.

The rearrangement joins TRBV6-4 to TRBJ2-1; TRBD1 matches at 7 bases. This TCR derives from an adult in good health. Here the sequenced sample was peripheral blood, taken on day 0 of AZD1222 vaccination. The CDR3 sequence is CASSDQGTVGNEQFF. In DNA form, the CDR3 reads TGTGCCAGCAGTGACCAGGGGACAGTAGGTAATGAGCAGTTCTTC.